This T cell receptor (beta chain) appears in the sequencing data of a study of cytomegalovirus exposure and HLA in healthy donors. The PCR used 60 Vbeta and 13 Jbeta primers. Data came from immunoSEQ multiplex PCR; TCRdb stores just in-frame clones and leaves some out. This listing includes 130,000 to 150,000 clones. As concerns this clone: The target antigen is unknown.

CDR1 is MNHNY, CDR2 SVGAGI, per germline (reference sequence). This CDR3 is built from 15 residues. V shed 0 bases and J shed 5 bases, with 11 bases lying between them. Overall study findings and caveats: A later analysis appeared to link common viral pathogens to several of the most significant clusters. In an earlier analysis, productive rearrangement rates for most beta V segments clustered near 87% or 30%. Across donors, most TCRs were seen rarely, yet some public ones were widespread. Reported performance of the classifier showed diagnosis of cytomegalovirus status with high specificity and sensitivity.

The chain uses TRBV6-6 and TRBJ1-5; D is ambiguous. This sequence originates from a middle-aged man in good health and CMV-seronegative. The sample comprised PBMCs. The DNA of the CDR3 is TGTGCCAGCAGTTACTCGATAACACCCGATCAGCCCCAGCATTTT. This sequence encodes CASSYSITPDQPQHF.